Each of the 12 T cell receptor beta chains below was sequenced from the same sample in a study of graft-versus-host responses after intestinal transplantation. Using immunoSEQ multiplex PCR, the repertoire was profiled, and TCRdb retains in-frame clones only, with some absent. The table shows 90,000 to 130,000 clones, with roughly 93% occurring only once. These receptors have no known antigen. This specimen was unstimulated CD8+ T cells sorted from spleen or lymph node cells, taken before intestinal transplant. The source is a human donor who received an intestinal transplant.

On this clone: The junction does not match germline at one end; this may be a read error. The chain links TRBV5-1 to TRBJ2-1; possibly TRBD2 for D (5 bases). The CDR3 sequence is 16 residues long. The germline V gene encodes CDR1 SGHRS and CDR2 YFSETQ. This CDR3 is CANSRRSRPEDNEQFF. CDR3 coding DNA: TGCGCCAACAGCCGGAGGTCGAGGCCAGAGGACAATGAGCAGTTCTTC.

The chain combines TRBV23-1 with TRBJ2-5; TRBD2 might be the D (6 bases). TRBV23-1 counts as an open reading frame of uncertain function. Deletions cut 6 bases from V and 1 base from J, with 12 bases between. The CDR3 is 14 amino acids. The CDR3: CASSYTGLQETQYF. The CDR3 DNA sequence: TGCGCCAGCAGCTACACGGGACTCCAAGAGACCCAGTACTTC.

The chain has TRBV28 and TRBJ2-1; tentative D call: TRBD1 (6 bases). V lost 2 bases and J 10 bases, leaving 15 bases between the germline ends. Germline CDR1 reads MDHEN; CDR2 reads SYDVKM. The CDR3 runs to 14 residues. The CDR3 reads CASSLSNRAGEQFF. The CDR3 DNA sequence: TGTGCCAGCAGTTTAAGTAACAGGGCGGGCGAGCAGTTCTTC.

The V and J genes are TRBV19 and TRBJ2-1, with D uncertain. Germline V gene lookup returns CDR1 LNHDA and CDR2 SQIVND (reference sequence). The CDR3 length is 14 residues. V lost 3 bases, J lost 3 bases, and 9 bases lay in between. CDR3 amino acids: CASSISPGYNEQFF. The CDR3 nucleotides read TGTGCCAGTAGTATTTCTCCAGGCTACAATGAGCAGTTCTTC. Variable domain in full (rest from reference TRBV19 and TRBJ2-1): DGGITQSPKYLFRKEGQNVTLSCEQNLNHDAMYWYRQDPGQGLRLIYYSQIVNDFQKGDIAEGYSVSREKKESFPLTVTSAQKNPTAFYLCASSISPGYNEQFFGPGTRLTVL.

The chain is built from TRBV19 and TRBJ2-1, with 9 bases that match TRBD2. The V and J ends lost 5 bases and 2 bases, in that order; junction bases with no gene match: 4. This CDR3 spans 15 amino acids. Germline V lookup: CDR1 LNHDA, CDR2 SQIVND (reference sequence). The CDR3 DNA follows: TGTGCCAGTAGTGCGGGACTAGCAACCTACAATGAGCAGTTCTTC. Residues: CASSAGLATYNEQFF.

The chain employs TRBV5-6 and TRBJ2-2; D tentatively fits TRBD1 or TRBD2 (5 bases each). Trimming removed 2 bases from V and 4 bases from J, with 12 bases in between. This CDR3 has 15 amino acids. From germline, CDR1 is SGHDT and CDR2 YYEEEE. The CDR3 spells CASSFTGALTGELFF. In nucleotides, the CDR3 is TGTGCCAGCAGCTTTACCGGGGCCCTCACCGGGGAGCTGTTTTTT.

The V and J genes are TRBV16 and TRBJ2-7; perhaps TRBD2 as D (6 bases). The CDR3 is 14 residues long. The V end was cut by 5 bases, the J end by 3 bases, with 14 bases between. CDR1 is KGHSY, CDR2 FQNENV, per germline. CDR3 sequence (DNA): TGTGCCAGCAGCTGGGGGGACCTTGGCTACGAGCAGTACTTC. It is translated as CASSWGDLGYEQYF. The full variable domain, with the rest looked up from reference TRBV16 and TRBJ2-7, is GEEVAQTPKHLVRGEGQKAKLYCAPIKGHSYVFWYQQVLKNEFKFLISFQNENVFDETGMPKERFSAKCLPNSPCSLEIQATKLEDSAVYFCASSWGDLGYEQYFGPGTRLTVT.

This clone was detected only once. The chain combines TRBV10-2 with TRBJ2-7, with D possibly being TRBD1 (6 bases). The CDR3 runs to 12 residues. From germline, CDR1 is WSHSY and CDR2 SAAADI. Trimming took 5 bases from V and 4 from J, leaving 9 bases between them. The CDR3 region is CASSTGRYEQYF. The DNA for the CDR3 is TGCGCCAGCAGTACAGGGCGGTACGAGCAGTACTTC.

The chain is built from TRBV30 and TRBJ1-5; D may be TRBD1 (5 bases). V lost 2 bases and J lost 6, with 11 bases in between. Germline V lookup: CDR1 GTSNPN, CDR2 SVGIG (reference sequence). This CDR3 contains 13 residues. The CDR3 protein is CAWSRGVAQPQHF. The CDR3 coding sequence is TGTGCCTGGAGTCGGGGGGTCGCTCAGCCCCAGCATTTT.

CDR3 nucleotides: TGTGCCAGCAGTACCCTCGGACTAGCGGGAGGGCCGGTCCCCTACAATGAGCAGTTCTTC. Its protein is CASSTLGLAGGPVPYNEQFF. The chain employs TRBV28 and TRBJ2-1, with 15 bases that match TRBD2. J gave up 2 bases and V 5 bases, and 13 bases lay outside the gene matches. Germline V gives CDR1 MDHEN, CDR2 SYDVKM. This CDR3 contains 20 residues.

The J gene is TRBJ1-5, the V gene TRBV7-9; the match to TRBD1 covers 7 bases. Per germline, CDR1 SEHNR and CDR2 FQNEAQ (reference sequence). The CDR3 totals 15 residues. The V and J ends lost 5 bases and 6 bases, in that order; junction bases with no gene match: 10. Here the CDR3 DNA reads TGTGCCAGCAGCGCAGACTCGGGACAGAGTCAGCCCCAGCATTTT. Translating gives CASSADSGQSQPQHF.

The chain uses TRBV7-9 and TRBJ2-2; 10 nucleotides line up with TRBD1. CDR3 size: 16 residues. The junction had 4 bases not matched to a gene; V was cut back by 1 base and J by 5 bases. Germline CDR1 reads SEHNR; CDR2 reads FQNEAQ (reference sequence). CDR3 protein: CASSLVDRGRTGELFF. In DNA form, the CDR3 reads TGTGCCAGCAGCTTAGTAGACAGGGGGCGGACCGGGGAGCTGTTTTTT.